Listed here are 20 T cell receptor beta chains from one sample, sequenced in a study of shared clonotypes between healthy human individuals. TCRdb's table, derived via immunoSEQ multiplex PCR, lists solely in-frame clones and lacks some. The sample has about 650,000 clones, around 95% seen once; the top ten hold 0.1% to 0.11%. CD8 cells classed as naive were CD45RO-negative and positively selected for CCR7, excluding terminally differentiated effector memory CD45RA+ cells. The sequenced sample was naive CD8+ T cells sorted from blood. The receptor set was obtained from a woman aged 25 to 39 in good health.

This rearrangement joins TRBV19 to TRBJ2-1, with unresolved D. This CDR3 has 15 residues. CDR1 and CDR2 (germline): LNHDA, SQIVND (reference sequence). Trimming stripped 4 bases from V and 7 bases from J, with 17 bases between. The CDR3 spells CASSTPWAEMNEQFF. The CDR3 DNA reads TGTGCCAGTAGTACCCCCTGGGCTGAGATGAATGAGCAGTTCTTC.

This CDR3 reads CASSSFYEQYF. DNA for the CDR3: TGTGCCAGCAGTTCATTCTACGAGCAGTACTTC. This chain joins TRBV28 and TRBJ2-7; no firm D call. V lost 4 bases and J lost 3, with 4 bases in between. The CDR3 totals 11 residues. CDR1 and CDR2 (germline): MDHEN, SYDVKM.

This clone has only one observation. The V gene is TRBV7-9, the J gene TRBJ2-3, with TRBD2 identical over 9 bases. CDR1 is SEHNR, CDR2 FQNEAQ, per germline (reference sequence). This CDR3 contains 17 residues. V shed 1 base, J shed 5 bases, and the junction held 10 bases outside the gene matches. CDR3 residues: CASSLEGGGLAQDTQYF. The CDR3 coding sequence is TGTGCCAGCAGCTTAGAGGGGGGAGGACTAGCGCAAGATACGCAGTATTTT.

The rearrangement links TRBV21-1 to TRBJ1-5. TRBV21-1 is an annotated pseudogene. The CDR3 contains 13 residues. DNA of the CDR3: TGTGCCAGCAGCAAGGACCAGAATCAGCCCCAGCATTTT. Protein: CASSKDQNQPQHF.

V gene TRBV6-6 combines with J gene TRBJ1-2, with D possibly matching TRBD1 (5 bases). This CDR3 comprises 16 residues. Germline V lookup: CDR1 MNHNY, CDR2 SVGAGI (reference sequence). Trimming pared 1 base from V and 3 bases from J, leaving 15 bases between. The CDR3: CASSYFQGPKDYGYTF. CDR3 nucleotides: TGTGCCAGCAGTTACTTCCAGGGACCTAAGGACTATGGCTACACCTTC.

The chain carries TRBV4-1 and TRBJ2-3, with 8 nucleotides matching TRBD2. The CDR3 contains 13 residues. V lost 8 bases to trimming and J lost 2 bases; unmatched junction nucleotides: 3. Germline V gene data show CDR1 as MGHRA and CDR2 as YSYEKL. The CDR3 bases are TGCGCCAGCGCCGGGGGGGTCACAGATACGCAGTATTTT. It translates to CASAGGVTDTQYF.

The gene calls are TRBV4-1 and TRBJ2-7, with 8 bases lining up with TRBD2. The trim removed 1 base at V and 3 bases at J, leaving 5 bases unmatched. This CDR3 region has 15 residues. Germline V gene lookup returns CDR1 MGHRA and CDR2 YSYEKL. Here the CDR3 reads CASSQAGGLFYEQYF. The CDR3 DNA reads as TGCGCCAGCAGCCAAGCGGGAGGGCTTTTCTACGAGCAGTACTTC.

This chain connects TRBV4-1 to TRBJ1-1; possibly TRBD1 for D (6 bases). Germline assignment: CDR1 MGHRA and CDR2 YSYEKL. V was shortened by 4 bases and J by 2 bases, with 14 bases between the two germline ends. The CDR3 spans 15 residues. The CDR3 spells CASSRPGGRNTEAFF. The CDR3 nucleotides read TGCGCCAGCAGCCGCCCGGGGGGCCGCAACACTGAAGCTTTCTTT.

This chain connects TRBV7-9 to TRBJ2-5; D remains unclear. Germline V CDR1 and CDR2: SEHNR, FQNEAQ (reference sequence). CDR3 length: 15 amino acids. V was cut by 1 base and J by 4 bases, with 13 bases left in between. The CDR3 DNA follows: TGTGCCAGCAGCTTAGACCGTGGGGAAGGAGAGACCCAGTACTTC. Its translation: CASSLDRGEGETQYF.

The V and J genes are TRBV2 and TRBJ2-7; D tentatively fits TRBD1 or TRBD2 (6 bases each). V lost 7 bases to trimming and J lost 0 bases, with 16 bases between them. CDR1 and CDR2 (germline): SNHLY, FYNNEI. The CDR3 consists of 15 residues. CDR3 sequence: CASIYRDFSSYEQYF. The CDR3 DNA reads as TGTGCCAGCATCTACAGGGACTTTTCCTCCTACGAGCAGTACTTC.

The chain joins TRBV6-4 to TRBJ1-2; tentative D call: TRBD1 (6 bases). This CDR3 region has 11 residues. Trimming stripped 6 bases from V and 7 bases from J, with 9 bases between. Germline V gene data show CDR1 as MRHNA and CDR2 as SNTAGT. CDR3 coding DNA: TGTGCCAGCAGGGACAGTGTTGGCTACACCTTC. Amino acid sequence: CASRDSVGYTF.

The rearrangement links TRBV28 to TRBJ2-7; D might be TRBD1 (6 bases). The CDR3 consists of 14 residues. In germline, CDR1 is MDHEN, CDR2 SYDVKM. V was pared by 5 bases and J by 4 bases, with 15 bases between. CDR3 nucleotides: TGTGCCAGCAGTGACGGACAGTCGGGTTACGAGCAGTACTTC. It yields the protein CASSDGQSGYEQYF.

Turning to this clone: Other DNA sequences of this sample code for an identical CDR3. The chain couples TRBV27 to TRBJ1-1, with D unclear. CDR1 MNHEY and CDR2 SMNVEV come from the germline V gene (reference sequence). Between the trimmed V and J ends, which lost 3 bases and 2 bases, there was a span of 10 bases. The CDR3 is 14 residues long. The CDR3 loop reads CASSFGGGNTEAFF. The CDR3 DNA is TGTGCCAGCAGTTTCGGAGGAGGAAACACTGAAGCTTTCTTT.

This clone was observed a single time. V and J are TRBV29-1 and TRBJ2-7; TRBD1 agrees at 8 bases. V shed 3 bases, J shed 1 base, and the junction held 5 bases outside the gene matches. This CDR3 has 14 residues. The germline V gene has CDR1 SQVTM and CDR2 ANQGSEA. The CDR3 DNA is TGCAGCGTTGACGGCGACAGGGGATCCTACGAGCAGTACTTC. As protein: CSVDGDRGSYEQYF.

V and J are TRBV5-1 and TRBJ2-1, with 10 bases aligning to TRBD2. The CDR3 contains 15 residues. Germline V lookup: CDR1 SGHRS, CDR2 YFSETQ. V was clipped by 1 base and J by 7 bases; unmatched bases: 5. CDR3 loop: CASSLLAGGENEQFF. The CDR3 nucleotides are TGCGCCAGCAGCTTGTTAGCGGGAGGAGAAAATGAGCAGTTCTTC.

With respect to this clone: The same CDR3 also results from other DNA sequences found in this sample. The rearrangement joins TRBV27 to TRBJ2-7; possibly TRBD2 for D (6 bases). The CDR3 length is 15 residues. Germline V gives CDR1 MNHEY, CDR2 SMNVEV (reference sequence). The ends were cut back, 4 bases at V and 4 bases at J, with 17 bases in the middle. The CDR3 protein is CASSSGTSGRYEQYF. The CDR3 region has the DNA TGTGCCAGCAGTTCCGGGACTTCTGGGCGTTACGAGCAGTACTTC.

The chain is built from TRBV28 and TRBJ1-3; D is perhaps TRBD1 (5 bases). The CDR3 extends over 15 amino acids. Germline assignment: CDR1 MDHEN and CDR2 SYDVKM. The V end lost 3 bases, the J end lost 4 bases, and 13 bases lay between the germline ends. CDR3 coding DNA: TGTGCCAGCAGTTTGGGTGGGGGTTCCGGAAACACCATATATTTT. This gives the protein CASSLGGGSGNTIYF.

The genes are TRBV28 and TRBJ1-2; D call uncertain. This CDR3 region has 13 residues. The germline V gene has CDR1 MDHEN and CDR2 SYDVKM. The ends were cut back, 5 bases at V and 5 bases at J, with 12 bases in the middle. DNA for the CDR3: TGTGCCAGCAGTACGACGGATTTTTATGGCTACACCTTC. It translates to CASSTTDFYGYTF.

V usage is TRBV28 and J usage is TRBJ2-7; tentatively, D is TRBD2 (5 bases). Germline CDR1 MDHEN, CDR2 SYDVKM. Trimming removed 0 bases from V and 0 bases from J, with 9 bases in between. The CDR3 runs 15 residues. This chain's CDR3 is CASSLWNGISYEQYF. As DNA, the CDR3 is TGTGCCAGCAGTTTATGGAACGGGATCTCCTACGAGCAGTACTTC.

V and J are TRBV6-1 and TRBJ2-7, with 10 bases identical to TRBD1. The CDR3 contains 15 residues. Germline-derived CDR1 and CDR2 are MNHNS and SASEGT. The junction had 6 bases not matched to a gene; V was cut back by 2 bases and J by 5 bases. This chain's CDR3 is CASSEIDRGPDEQYF. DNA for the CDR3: TGTGCCAGCAGTGAAATCGACAGGGGGCCGGACGAGCAGTACTTC.